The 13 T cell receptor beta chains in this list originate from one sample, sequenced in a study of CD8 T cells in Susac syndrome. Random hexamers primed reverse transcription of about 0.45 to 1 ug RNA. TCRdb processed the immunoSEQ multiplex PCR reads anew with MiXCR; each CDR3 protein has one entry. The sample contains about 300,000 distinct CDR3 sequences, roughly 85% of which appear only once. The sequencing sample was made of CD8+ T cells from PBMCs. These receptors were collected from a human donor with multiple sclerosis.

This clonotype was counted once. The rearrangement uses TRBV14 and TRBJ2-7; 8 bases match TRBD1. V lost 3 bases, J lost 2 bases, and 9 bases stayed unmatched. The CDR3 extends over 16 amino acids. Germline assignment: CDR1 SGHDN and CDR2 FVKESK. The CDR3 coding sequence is TGTGCCAGCAGCCAGTTCCGGGACAGGTACCCCTACGAGCAGTACTTC. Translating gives CASSQFRDRYPYEQYF.

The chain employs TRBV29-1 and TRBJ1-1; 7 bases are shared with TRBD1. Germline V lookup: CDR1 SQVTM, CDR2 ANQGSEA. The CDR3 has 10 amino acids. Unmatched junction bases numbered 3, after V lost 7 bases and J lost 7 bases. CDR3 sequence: CSAGDSEAFF. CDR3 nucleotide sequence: TGCAGCGCTGGGGACAGTGAAGCTTTCTTT.

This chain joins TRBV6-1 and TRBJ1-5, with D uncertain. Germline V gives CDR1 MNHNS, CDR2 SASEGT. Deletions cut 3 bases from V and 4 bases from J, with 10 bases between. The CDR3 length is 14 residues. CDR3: CASSEMDGNQPQHF. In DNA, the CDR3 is TGTGCCAGCAGTGAGATGGACGGGAATCAGCCCCAGCATTTT.

CDR3 protein: CASRLGTGGRTEAFF. The DNA for the CDR3 is TGTGCCAGCAGGCTCGGGACAGGGGGAAGGACTGAAGCTTTCTTT. The genes are TRBV6-1 and TRBJ1-1, with 11 bases matching TRBD1. This CDR3 is 15 amino acids long. Per germline, CDR1 MNHNS and CDR2 SASEGT. Unmatched junction bases numbered 8, after V lost 6 bases and J lost 5 bases.

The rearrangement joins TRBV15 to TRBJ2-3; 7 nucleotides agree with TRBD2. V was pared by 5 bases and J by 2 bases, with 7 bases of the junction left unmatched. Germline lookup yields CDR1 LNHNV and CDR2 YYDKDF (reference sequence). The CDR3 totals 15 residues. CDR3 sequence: CATSSQRDLTDTQYF. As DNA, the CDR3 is TGTGCCACCAGCTCCCAGCGGGACCTCACAGATACGCAGTATTTT.

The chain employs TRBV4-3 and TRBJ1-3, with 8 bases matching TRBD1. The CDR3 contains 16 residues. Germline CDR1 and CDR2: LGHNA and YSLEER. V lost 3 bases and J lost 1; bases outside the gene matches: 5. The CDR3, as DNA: TGCGCCAGCAGCCATAGCCGGACAGGGTCTGGAAACACCATATATTTT. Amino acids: CASSHSRTGSGNTIYF.

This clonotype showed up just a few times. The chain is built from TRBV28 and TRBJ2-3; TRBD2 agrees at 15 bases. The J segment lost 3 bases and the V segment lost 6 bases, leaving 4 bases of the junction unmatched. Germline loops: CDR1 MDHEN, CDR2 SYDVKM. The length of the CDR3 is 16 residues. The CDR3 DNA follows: TGTGCCAGCAGCCAGGGACTAGCGGGAGGTACAGATACGCAGTATTTT. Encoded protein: CASSQGLAGGTDTQYF.

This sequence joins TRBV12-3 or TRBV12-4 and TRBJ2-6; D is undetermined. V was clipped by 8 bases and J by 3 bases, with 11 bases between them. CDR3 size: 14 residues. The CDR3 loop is CASLAGDGANVLTF. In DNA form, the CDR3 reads TGTGCCAGCCTCGCCGGAGATGGGGCCAACGTCCTGACTTTC.

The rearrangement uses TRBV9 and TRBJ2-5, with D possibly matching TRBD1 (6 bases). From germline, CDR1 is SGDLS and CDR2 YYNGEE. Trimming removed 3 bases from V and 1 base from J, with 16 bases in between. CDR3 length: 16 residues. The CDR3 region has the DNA TGTGCCAGCAGCGAGCAAGCCCGGACAGCCCAAGAGACCCAGTACTTC. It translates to CASSEQARTAQETQYF.

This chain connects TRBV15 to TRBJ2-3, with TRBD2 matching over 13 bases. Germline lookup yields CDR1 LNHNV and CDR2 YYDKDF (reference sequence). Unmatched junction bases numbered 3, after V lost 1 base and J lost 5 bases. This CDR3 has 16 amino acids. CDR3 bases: TGTGCCACCAGCAGAGGACTAGCGGGAGGCATAGATACGCAGTATTTT. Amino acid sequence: CATSRGLAGGIDTQYF.

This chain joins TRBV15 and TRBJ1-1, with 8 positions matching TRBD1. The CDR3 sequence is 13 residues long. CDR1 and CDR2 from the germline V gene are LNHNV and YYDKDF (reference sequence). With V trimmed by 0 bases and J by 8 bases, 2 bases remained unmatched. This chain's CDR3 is CATSRDTGGEAFF. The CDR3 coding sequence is TGTGCCACCAGCAGAGACACAGGGGGGGAAGCTTTCTTT.

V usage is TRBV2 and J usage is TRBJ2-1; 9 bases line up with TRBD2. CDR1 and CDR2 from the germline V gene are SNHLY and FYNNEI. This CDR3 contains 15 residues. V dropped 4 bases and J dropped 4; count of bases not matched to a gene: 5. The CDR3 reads CASSGSGSDYNEQFF. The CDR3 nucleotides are TGTGCCAGCAGTGGTAGCGGGAGTGATTACAATGAGCAGTTCTTC.

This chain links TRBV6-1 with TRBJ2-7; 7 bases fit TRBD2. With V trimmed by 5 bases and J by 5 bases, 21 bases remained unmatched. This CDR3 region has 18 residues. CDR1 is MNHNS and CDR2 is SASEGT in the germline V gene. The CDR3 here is CASSSPSGIQPSLNEQYF. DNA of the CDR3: TGTGCCAGCAGTAGCCCTAGCGGTATTCAGCCGTCCCTCAACGAGCAGTACTTC.